This T cell receptor (beta chain) originates from a study of shared clonotypes between healthy human individuals. Study context: A couple of female and a few male donors aged 18 to 49 were enrolled.

This clone was recorded only once. Samples underwent the assay at deep level. Approximately 29,000 T cell genomes, or 250 to 300 ng DNA, went into replicate PCRs of unsorted PBMC. TCRdb's copy holds only in-frame clones and misses some; the assay was immunoSEQ multiplex PCR. The data show approximately 500,000 clones, with 79% seen just once and 10% to 15% held by the top ten. CDR1 is SGHTA, CDR2 FQGNSA, per germline. The CDR3 length is 14 residues. V was cut by 2 bases and J by 1 base, with 9 bases left in between. Researchers drew on about 90 million PBMCs for genomic DNA from unsorted samples. This chain connects TRBV7-2 to TRBJ2-7; D gene ambiguous. The sample consisted of PBMCs. This clonotype originated in a woman aged 40-49 years in good health. Some clones in this sample may be carry-over from other donors' samples. CDR3 DNA sequence: TGTGCCAGCAGCTTATCGGGCAGGTCCTACGAGCAGTACTTC. Protein sequence: CASSLSGRSYEQYF.